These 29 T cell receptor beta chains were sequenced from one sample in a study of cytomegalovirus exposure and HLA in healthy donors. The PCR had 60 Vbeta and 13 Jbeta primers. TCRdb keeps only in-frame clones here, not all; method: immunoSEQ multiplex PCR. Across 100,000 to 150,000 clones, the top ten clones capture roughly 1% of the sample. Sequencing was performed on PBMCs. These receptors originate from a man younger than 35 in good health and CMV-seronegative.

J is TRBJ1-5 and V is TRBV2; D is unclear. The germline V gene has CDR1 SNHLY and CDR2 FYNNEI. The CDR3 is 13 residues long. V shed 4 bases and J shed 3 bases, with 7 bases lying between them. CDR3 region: CASSGGTNQPQHF. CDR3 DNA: TGTGCCAGCAGTGGTGGCACCAATCAGCCCCAGCATTTT.

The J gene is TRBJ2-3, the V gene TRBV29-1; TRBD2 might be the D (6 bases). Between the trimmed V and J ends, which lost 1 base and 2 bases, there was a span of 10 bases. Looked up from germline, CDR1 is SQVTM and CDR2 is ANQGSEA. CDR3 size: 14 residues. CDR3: CSVEGRGYTDTQYF. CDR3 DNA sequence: TGCAGCGTTGAAGGGCGGGGATACACAGATACGCAGTATTTT.

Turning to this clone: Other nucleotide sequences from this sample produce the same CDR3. The CDR3 DNA reads TGTGCCAGCTCACCGTCGGGGGTCAACACTGAAGCTTTCTTT. It encodes CASSPSGVNTEAFF. This sequence joins TRBV18 and TRBJ1-1; tentatively, D is TRBD1 (5 bases). Trimming removed 3 bases from V and 2 bases from J, with 10 bases in between. The germline CDR1 and CDR2 sequences are KGHSH and LQKENI. CDR3 length: 14 amino acids.

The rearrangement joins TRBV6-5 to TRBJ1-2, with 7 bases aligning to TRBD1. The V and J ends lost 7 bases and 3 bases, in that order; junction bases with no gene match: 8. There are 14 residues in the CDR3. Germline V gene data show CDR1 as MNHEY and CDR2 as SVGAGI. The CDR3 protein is CASKVRRGDYGYTF. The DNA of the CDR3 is TGTGCCAGCAAAGTTCGCAGGGGGGACTATGGCTACACCTTC.

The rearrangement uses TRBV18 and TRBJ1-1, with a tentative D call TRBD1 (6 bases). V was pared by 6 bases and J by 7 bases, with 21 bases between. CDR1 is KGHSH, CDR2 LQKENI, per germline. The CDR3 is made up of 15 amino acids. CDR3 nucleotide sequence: TGTGCCAGCTCCCCCAAACGGGGGGCGCCGGTTGAAGCTTTCTTT. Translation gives CASSPKRGAPVEAFF.

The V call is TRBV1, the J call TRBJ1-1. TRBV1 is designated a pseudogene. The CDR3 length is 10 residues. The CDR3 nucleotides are TGCACCAGCAGCCCCGCTGAAGCTTTCTTT. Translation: CTSSPAEAFF.

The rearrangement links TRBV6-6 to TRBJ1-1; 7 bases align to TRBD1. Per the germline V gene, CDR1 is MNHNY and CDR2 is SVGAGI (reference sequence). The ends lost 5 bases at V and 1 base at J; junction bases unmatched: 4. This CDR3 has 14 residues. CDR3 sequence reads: CASSTDRANTEAFF. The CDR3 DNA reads TGTGCCAGCAGTACCGACAGGGCGAACACTGAAGCTTTCTTT.

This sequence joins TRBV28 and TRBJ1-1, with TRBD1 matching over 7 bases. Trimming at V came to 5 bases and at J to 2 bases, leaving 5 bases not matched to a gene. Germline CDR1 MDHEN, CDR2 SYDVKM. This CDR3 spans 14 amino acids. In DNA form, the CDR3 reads TGTGCCAGCAGTCCCGGGACAGAAAACACTGAAGCTTTCTTT. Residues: CASSPGTENTEAFF. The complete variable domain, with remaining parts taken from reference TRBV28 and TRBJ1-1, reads DVKVTQSSRYLVKRTGEKVFLECVQDMDHENMFWYRQDPGLGLRLIYFSYDVKMKEKGDIPEGYSVSREKKERFSLILESASTNQTSMYLCASSPGTENTEAFFGQGTRLTVV.

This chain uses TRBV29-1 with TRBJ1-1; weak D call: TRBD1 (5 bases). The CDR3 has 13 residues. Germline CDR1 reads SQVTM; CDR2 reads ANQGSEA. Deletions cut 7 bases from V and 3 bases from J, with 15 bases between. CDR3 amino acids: CSAGTWGDTEAFF. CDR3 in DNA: TGCAGCGCTGGAACCTGGGGGGACACTGAAGCTTTCTTT.

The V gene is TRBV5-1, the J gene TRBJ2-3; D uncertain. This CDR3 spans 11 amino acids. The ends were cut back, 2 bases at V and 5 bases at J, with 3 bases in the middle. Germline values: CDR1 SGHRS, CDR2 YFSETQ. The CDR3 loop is CASSFKDTQYF. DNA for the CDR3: TGCGCCAGCAGCTTCAAAGATACGCAGTATTTT.

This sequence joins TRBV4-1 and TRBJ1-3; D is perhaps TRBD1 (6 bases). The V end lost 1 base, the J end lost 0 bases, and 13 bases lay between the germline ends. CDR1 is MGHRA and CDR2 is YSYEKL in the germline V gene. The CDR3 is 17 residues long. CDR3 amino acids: CASSQGEGGSSGNTIYF. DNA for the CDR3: TGCGCCAGCAGCCAAGGGGAAGGGGGTAGCTCTGGAAACACCATATATTTT.

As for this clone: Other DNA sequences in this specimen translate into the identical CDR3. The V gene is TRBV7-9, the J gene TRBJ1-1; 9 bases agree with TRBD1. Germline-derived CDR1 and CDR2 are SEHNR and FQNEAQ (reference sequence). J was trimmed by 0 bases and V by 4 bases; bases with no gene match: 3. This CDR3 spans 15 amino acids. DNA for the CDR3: TGTGCCAGCAGCTCGGGGACAGGGATGAACACTGAAGCTTTCTTT. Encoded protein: CASSSGTGMNTEAFF. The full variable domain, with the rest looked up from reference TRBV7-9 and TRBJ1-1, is DTGVSQNPRHKITKRGQNVTFRCDPISEHNRLYWYRQTLGQGPEFLTYFQNEAQLEKSRLLSDRFSAERPKGSFSTLEIQRTEQGDSAMYLCASSSGTGMNTEAFFGQGTRLTVV.

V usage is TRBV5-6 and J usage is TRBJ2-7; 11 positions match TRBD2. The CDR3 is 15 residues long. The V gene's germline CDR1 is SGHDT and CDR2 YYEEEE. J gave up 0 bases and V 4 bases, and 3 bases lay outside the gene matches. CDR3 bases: TGTGCCAGCAGCCCGGGACTAGCGGACTCCTACGAGCAGTACTTC. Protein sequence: CASSPGLADSYEQYF.

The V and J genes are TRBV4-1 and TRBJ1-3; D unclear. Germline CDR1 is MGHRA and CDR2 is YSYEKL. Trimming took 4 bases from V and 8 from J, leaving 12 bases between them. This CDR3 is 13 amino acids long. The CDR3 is CASSPPGTDTIYF. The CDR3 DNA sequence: TGCGCCAGCAGCCCGCCGGGTACGGACACCATATATTTT.

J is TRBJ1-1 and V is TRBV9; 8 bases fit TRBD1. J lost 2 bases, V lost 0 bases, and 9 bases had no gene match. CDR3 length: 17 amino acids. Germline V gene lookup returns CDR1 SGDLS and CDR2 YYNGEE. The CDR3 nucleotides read TGTGCCAGCAGCGTAGGGGCCGGACAGGGTGATAACACTGAAGCTTTCTTT. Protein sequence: CASSVGAGQGDNTEAFF.

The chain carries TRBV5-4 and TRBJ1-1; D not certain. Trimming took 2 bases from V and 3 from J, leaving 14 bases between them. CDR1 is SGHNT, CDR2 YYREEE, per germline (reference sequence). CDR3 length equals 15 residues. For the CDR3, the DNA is TGTGCCAGCAGCTTTCGGGGTTCCCTGGACACTGAAGCTTTCTTT. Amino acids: CASSFRGSLDTEAFF.

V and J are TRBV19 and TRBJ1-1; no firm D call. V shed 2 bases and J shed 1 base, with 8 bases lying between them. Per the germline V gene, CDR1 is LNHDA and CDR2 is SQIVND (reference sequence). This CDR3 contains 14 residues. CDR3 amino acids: CASSIWLANTEAFF. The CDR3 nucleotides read TGTGCCAGTAGTATATGGTTGGCGAACACTGAAGCTTTCTTT.

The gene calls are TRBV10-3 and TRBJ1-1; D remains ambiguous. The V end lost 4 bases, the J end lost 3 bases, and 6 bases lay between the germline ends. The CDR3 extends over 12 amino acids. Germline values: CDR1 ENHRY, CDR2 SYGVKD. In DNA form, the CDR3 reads TGTGCCATCAGTGGGGCTGACACTGAAGCTTTCTTT. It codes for CAISGADTEAFF.

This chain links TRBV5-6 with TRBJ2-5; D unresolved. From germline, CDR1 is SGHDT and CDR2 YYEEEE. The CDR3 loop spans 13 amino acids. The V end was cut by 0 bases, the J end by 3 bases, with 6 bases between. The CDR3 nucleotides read TGTGCCAGCAGCTTGGATCTAGAAGAGACCCAGTACTTC. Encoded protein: CASSLDLEETQYF.

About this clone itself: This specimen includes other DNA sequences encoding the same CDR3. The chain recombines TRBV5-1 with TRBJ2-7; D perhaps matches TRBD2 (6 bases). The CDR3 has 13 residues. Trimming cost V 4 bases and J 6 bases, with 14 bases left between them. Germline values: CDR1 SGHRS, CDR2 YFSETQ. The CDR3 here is CASSVSGSTEQYF. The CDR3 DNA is TGCGCCAGCAGCGTGAGCGGGTCGACCGAGCAGTACTTC.

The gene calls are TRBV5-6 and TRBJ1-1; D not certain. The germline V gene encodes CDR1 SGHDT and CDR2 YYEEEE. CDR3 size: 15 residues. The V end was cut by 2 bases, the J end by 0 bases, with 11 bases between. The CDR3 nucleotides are TGTGCCAGCAGCTTCCCCCCGGGAATGAACACTGAAGCTTTCTTT. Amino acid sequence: CASSFPPGMNTEAFF.

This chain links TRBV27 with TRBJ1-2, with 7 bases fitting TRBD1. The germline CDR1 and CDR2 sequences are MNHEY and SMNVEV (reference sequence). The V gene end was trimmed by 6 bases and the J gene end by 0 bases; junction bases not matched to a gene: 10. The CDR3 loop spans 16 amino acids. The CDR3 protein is CASRDRTGVSNYGYTF. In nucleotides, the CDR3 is TGTGCCAGCAGGGACAGGACAGGAGTATCTAACTATGGCTACACCTTC.

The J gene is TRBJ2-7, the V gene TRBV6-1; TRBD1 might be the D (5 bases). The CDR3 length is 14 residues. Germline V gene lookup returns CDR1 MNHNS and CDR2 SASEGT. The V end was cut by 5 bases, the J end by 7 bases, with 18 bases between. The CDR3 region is CASSPTGFSWEQYF. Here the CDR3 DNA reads TGTGCCAGCAGTCCAACAGGATTCTCCTGGGAGCAGTACTTC.

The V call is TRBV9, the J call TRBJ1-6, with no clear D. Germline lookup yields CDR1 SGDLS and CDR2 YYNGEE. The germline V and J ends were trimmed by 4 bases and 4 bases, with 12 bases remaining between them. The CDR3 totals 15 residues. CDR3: CASSLKPGYNSPLHF. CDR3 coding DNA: TGTGCCAGCAGCTTAAAACCGGGTTATAATTCACCCCTCCACTTT.

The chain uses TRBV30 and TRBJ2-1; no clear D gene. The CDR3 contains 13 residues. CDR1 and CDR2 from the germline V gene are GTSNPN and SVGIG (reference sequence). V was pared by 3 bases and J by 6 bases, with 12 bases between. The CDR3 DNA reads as TGTGCCTGGAGGCAGGCAAGAGTCAATGAGCAGTTCTTC. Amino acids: CAWRQARVNEQFF. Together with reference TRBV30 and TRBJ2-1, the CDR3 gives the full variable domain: SQTIHQWPATLVQPVGSPLSLECTVEGTSNPNLYWYRQAAGRGLQLLFYSVGIGQISSEVPQNLSASRPQDRQFILSSKKLLLSDSGFYLCAWRQARVNEQFFGPGTRLTVL.

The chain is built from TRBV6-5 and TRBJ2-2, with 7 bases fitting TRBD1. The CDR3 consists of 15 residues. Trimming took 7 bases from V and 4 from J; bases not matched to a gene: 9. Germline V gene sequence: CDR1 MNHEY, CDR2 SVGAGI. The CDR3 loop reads CASIRGPGGTGELFF. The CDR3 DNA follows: TGTGCCAGCATAAGAGGGCCAGGGGGCACCGGGGAGCTGTTTTTT.

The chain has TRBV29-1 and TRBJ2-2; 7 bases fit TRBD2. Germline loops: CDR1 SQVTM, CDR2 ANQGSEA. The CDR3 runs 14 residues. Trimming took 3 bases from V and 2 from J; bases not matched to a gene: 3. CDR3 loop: CSVDGLDNTGELFF. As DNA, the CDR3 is TGCAGCGTTGACGGACTAGATAACACCGGGGAGCTGTTTTTT.

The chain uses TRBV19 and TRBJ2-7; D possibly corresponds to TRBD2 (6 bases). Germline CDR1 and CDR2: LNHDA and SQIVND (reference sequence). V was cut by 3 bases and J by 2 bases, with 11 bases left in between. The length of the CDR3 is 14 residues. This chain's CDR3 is CASSISSGAYEQYF. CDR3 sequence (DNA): TGTGCCAGTAGTATTAGTTCGGGGGCCTACGAGCAGTACTTC. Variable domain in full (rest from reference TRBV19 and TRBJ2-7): DGGITQSPKYLFRKEGQNVTLSCEQNLNHDAMYWYRQDPGQGLRLIYYSQIVNDFQKGDIAEGYSVSREKKESFPLTVTSAQKNPTAFYLCASSISSGAYEQYFGPGTRLTVT.

The CDR3 sequence is CASSDTGQPRYEQYF. In DNA, the CDR3 is TGTGCCAGCAGCGATACGGGACAGCCGCGCTACGAGCAGTACTTC. The V call is TRBV7-8, the J call TRBJ2-7; 7 bases agree with TRBD1. Trimming cost V 5 bases and J 3 bases; bases outside gene matches: 10. Germline assignment: CDR1 SGHVS and CDR2 FQNEAQ. The CDR3 spans 15 residues.